Each of the 30 T cell receptor beta chains below was sequenced from the same sample in a study of memory CD4+ T cells and cytomegalovirus serostatus. Libraries were prepared by immunoSEQ multiplex PCR; TCRdb keeps only in-frame clonotypes and omits some of them. The sample has around 50,000 clones, under 80% seen once. Single viable CD3+CD4+CD8-CD45RO+ cells were sorted as the memory CD4+ T cells. Material for sequencing was memory CD4+ T cells from blood. The receptors shown here come from an adult in good health and CMV-seronegative.

This clone was seen just once. V gene TRBV11-2 combines with J gene TRBJ2-1; 13 bases are shared with TRBD2. CDR1 is SGHAT, CDR2 FQNNGV, per germline. The J segment lost 2 bases and the V segment lost 5 bases, leaving 12 bases of the junction unmatched. The CDR3 covers 19 residues. CDR3 DNA: TGTGCCAGCAGCCCTGGACTAGCGGGAGCGGGGCCCGCCTACAATGAGCAGTTCTTC. It encodes CASSPGLAGAGPAYNEQFF.

The chain recombines TRBV14 with TRBJ1-1, with D hard to call. Germline values: CDR1 SGHDN, CDR2 FVKESK. The CDR3 spans 13 residues. Trimming took off 0 bases at V and 5 bases at J, with 7 bases between the two ends. The CDR3 region is CASSQDVRTEAFF. The DNA of the CDR3 is TGTGCCAGCAGCCAAGATGTCCGGACTGAAGCTTTCTTT.

This clone turned up a few times. The chain joins TRBV12-5 to TRBJ2-1; perhaps TRBD2 as D (6 bases). The CDR3 sequence is 14 residues long. Germline V gives CDR1 LGHNT, CDR2 FRNRAP. The V and J ends lost 5 bases and 8 bases respectively, with 16 bases between them. CDR3 loop: CASGEGLERDEQFF. In DNA form, the CDR3 reads TGTGCTAGTGGTGAGGGACTGGAAAGGGATGAGCAGTTCTTC.

V and J are TRBV7-9 and TRBJ1-3; D is unclear. Germline V gene sequence: CDR1 SEHNR, CDR2 FQNEAQ (reference sequence). This CDR3 region has 14 residues. The V and J ends lost 1 base and 0 bases respectively, with 4 bases between them. The CDR3 region is CASSLGSSGNTIYF. Here the CDR3 DNA reads TGTGCCAGCAGCTTAGGCAGCTCTGGAAACACCATATATTTT.

The rearrangement uses TRBV18 and TRBJ1-5, with a tentative D call TRBD1 (5 bases). CDR1 and CDR2 (germline): KGHSH, LQKENI. The ends were cut back, 2 bases at V and 6 bases at J, with 11 bases in the middle. This CDR3 contains 14 residues. The CDR3: CASSPDIRGQPQHF. The CDR3 DNA follows: TGTGCCAGCTCACCAGATATAAGGGGTCAGCCCCAGCATTTT. The variable domain in full, with the rest retrieved from reference TRBV18 and TRBJ1-5, is NAGVMQNPRHLVRRRGQEARLRCSPMKGHSHVYWYRQLPEEGLKFMVYLQKENIIDESGMPKERFSAEFPKEGPSILRIQQVVRGDSAAYFCASSPDIRGQPQHFGDGTRLSIL.

This chain joins TRBV7-9 and TRBJ2-7; 12 bases are shared with TRBD2. J gave up 4 bases and V 4 bases, and 2 bases lay outside the gene matches. The germline V gene has CDR1 SEHNR and CDR2 FQNEAQ (reference sequence). This CDR3 comprises 14 residues. In DNA form, the CDR3 reads TGTGCCAGCAGCTCCGGACTAGCGGGGTACGAGCAGTACTTC. This sequence encodes CASSSGLAGYEQYF.

The rearrangement links TRBV30 to TRBJ2-7; no firm D call. V was clipped by 3 bases and J by 6 bases, with 15 bases between them. CDR1 and CDR2 (germline): GTSNPN, SVGIG (reference sequence). The CDR3 is 13 residues long. CDR3: CAWRPYGPFEQYF. In DNA, the CDR3 is TGTGCCTGGAGGCCCTACGGACCCTTCGAGCAGTACTTC.

The chain links TRBV2 to TRBJ2-1; D unresolved. The germline V gene has CDR1 SNHLY and CDR2 FYNNEI. The CDR3 extends over 15 amino acids. Trimming took 2 bases from V and 0 from J, leaving 8 bases between them. In nucleotides, the CDR3 is TGTGCCAGCAGTGAAAGGGCCTTCTCCTACAATGAGCAGTTCTTC. Encoded protein: CASSERAFSYNEQFF.

The rearrangement links TRBV9 to TRBJ2-1; 7 bases are a match to TRBD1. Unmatched junction bases numbered 9, after V lost 4 bases and J lost 2 bases. CDR1 is SGDLS and CDR2 is YYNGEE in the germline V gene. The CDR3 runs 16 residues. The CDR3 region has the DNA TGTGCCAGCAGCTACCAAACAGGGGCCGCCTACAATGAGCAGTTCTTC. Amino acids: CASSYQTGAAYNEQFF.

V usage is TRBV6-4 and J usage is TRBJ2-2, with D maybe TRBD1 (6 bases). Per the germline V gene, CDR1 is MRHNA and CDR2 is SNTAGT. This CDR3 has 13 amino acids. V was pared by 5 bases and J by 6 bases, with 10 bases between. The CDR3 nucleotides are TGTGCCAGCAGTACCGAGGGGGCCGGGGAGCTGTTTTTT. Translating gives CASSTEGAGELFF.

The J gene is TRBJ2-1, the V gene TRBV18, with 7 nucleotides matching TRBD1. Germline CDR1 reads KGHSH; CDR2 reads LQKENI. V trimming: 0 bases; J trimming: 9 bases; junction bases outside the gene matches: 11. CDR3 size: 16 residues. CDR3 sequence (DNA): TGTGCCAGCTCACCACCGAAGACAGGGAGTTTTGTTGAGCAGTTCTTC. This translates into CASSPPKTGSFVEQFF. The whole variable domain, filled in from reference TRBV18 and TRBJ2-1, reads NAGVMQNPRHLVRRRGQEARLRCSPMKGHSHVYWYRQLPEEGLKFMVYLQKENIIDESGMPKERFSAEFPKEGPSILRIQQVVRGDSAAYFCASSPPKTGSFVEQFFGPGTRLTVL.

This clone has just one count. The chain links TRBV11-3 to TRBJ2-7; 9 bases are a match to TRBD2. After removal of 5 bases from V and 4 bases from J, the junction contained 3 bases not matched to a gene. The CDR3 extends over 13 amino acids. CDR1 is SGHNT and CDR2 is YENEEA in the germline V gene. CDR3 sequence: CASSRLAGYEQYF. CDR3 coding DNA: TGTGCCAGCAGCCGTCTAGCGGGATACGAGCAGTACTTC.

There are a few counts of this clone. V gene TRBV14 combines with J gene TRBJ1-2; D remains unclear. Trimming pared 4 bases from V and 4 bases from J, leaving 13 bases between. The length of the CDR3 is 14 residues. Per the germline V gene, CDR1 is SGHDN and CDR2 is FVKESK. The CDR3 here is CASSPYGEIYGYTF. CDR3 DNA: TGTGCCAGCAGCCCCTACGGTGAGATCTATGGCTACACCTTC. The variable domain in full, with the rest retrieved from reference TRBV14 and TRBJ1-2, is EAGVTQFPSHSVIEKGQTVTLRCDPISGHDNLYWYRRVMGKEIKFLLHFVKESKQDESGMPNNRFLAERTGGTYSTLKVQPAELEDSGVYFCASSPYGEIYGYTFGSGTRLTVV.

This clone appeared once. This chain connects TRBV2 to TRBJ1-6; 11 nucleotides line up with TRBD1. The germline V gene has CDR1 SNHLY and CDR2 FYNNEI. This CDR3 is 16 amino acids long. The ends lost 6 bases at V and 10 bases at J; junction bases unmatched: 11. CDR3 coding DNA: TGTGCCAGCAGGGCACTAGGACAGGGGGCAGGGTCACCCCTCCACTTT. Its protein product is CASRALGQGAGSPLHF.

The rearrangement joins TRBV7-3 to TRBJ2-1; TRBD2 aligns across 10 bases. Unmatched junction bases numbered 8, after V lost 2 bases and J lost 7 bases. The CDR3 contains 16 residues. Germline CDR1 reads SGHTA; CDR2 reads FQGTGA. The CDR3 DNA is TGTGCCAGCAGCTTAGGGGGAGCGGGAGGGCGGAATGAGCAGTTCTTC. This translates into CASSLGGAGGRNEQFF.

The chain couples TRBV7-2 to TRBJ2-7; no firm D call. The V and J ends lost 1 base and 6 bases respectively, with 19 bases between them. Looked up from germline, CDR1 is SGHTA and CDR2 is FQGNSA. This CDR3 contains 16 residues. The CDR3 protein is CASSLEGSARGREQYF. In nucleotides, the CDR3 is TGTGCCAGCAGCTTAGAAGGCTCCGCTCGTGGGCGCGAGCAGTACTTC.

This clone was seen a single time. The chain joins TRBV11-3 to TRBJ2-5, with 10 positions matching TRBD2. This CDR3 is built from 18 residues. CDR1 SGHNT and CDR2 YENEEA come from the germline V gene. V was clipped by 8 bases and J by 4 bases; unmatched bases: 19. For the CDR3, the DNA is TGTGCCAGCCCAATCAATCGTCCTAGCGGGAGTTATGGAGAGACCCAGTACTTC. Translating gives CASPINRPSGSYGETQYF.

V gene TRBV6-1 combines with J gene TRBJ2-7; D may be TRBD1 or TRBD2 (5 bases each). CDR1 MNHNS and CDR2 SASEGT come from the germline V gene. V was trimmed by 5 bases and J by 2 bases, leaving 16 bases between them. This CDR3 comprises 15 residues. The CDR3 spells CASSISGKGPYEQYF. Written as DNA, the CDR3 is TGTGCCAGCAGTATAAGCGGAAAGGGGCCCTACGAGCAGTACTTC.

The V call is TRBV27, the J call TRBJ2-7, with 12 bases that match TRBD2. Germline CDR1 MNHEY, CDR2 SMNVEV (reference sequence). Trimming cost V 0 bases and J 0 bases; bases outside gene matches: 0. The CDR3 runs to 16 residues. CDR3 bases: TGTGCCAGCAGTTTATCGACTAGCGGGAGCTCCTACGAGCAGTACTTC. It encodes CASSLSTSGSSYEQYF.

The chain links TRBV25-1 to TRBJ2-7; D perhaps matches TRBD2 (6 bases). The CDR3 runs 15 residues. V lost 1 base and J lost 2, with 12 bases in between. Germline values: CDR1 MGHDK, CDR2 SYGVNS. The CDR3 protein is CASSESRGFAYEQYF. The CDR3 DNA follows: TGTGCCAGCAGTGAATCCCGGGGGTTCGCCTACGAGCAGTACTTC.

This chain connects TRBV27 to TRBJ2-3; TRBD1 aligns across 9 bases. Germline values: CDR1 MNHEY, CDR2 SMNVEV (reference sequence). This CDR3 has 14 amino acids. J lost 4 bases, V lost 6 bases, and 5 bases had no gene match. CDR3 region: CASSGTGSADTQYF. As DNA, the CDR3 is TGTGCCAGCAGCGGGACAGGGAGTGCAGATACGCAGTATTTT.

The chain links TRBV5-4 to TRBJ2-2; D remains unclear. The V gene's germline CDR1 is SGHNT and CDR2 YYREEE (reference sequence). V dropped 0 bases and J dropped 6 bases, with 3 bases sitting between them. The CDR3 totals 12 residues. CDR3 DNA: TGTGCCAGCAGCTTGGGGGCCGGGGAGCTGTTTTTT. It encodes CASSLGAGELFF.

The chain carries TRBV30 and TRBJ1-5, with TRBD1 matching over 8 bases. CDR1 is GTSNPN, CDR2 SVGIG, per germline (reference sequence). J lost 2 bases, V lost 1 base, and 4 bases had no gene match. CDR3 length: 15 residues. The CDR3 sequence: CAWSGGQAGNQPQHF. CDR3 coding DNA: TGTGCCTGGAGTGGGGGACAGGCGGGCAATCAGCCCCAGCATTTT. The complete variable domain, with remaining parts taken from reference TRBV30 and TRBJ1-5, reads SQTIHQWPATLVQPVGSPLSLECTVEGTSNPNLYWYRQAAGRGLQLLFYSVGIGQISSEVPQNLSASRPQDRQFILSSKKLLLSDSGFYLCAWSGGQAGNQPQHFGDGTRLSIL.

J is TRBJ2-5 and V is TRBV5-6, with 7 bases aligning to TRBD1. The germline V gene encodes CDR1 SGHDT and CDR2 YYEEEE. V trimming: 2 bases; J trimming: 5 bases; junction bases outside the gene matches: 6. This CDR3 is built from 14 residues. DNA of the CDR3: TGTGCCAGCAGCTTCCGGGACAGCAAGGAGACCCAGTACTTC. It specifies CASSFRDSKETQYF.

The chain combines TRBV6-1 with TRBJ1-2, with no clear D. V was shortened by 4 bases and J by 5 bases, with 11 bases between the two germline ends. Germline CDR1 and CDR2: MNHNS and SASEGT. CDR3 length: 13 amino acids. The CDR3 nucleotides are TGTGCCAGCAGTGCAGACATCGATTATGGCTACACCTTC. Encoded protein: CASSADIDYGYTF.

The chain is built from TRBV7-2 and TRBJ1-5; the D is unclear. The CDR3 spans 13 residues. With 5 bases removed from V and 4 bases from J, the gap between germline ends came to 9 bases. CDR1 is SGHTA, CDR2 FQGNSA, per germline. The CDR3 reads CASSLGPNQPQHF. The CDR3 DNA reads TGTGCCAGCAGCCTAGGGCCTAATCAGCCCCAGCATTTT.

This sequence joins TRBV19 and TRBJ2-3; the D gene could be TRBD1 or TRBD2 (5 bases each). Germline lookup yields CDR1 LNHDA and CDR2 SQIVND (reference sequence). Trimming took off 3 bases at V and 1 base at J, with 14 bases between the two ends. This CDR3 is 16 amino acids long. CDR3 sequence reads: CASSMGRSLGTDTQYF. The CDR3 DNA follows: TGTGCCAGTAGTATGGGACGGTCGTTGGGCACAGATACGCAGTATTTT.

This clone has a handful of counts. This chain links TRBV29-1 with TRBJ1-1; D uncertain. The germline CDR1 and CDR2 sequences are SQVTM and ANQGSEA. With 3 bases removed from V and 1 base from J, the gap between germline ends came to 6 bases. The CDR3 covers 12 residues. CDR3 nucleotides: TGCAGCGTTGAGCCAGGGAACACTGAAGCTTTCTTT. Residues: CSVEPGNTEAFF.

The V gene is TRBV19, the J gene TRBJ2-2; 10 nucleotides match TRBD2. J was trimmed by 8 bases and V by 11 bases; bases with no gene match: 14. The CDR3 has 15 amino acids. Germline loops: CDR1 LNHDA, CDR2 SQIVND (reference sequence). This CDR3 reads CASKTSGTGRGELFF. In DNA, the CDR3 is TGTGCCTCTAAAACTAGCGGGACCGGTAGAGGGGAGCTGTTTTTT.

The chain uses TRBV2 and TRBJ1-2; 7 bases agree with TRBD1. The CDR3 sequence is 15 residues long. CDR1 is SNHLY, CDR2 FYNNEI, per germline. V gave up 5 bases and J gave up 4 bases; unmatched junction bases: 10. Here the CDR3 reads CASSPPGTALYGYTF. In DNA, the CDR3 is TGTGCCAGCAGTCCCCCCGGGACAGCTCTCTATGGCTACACCTTC.